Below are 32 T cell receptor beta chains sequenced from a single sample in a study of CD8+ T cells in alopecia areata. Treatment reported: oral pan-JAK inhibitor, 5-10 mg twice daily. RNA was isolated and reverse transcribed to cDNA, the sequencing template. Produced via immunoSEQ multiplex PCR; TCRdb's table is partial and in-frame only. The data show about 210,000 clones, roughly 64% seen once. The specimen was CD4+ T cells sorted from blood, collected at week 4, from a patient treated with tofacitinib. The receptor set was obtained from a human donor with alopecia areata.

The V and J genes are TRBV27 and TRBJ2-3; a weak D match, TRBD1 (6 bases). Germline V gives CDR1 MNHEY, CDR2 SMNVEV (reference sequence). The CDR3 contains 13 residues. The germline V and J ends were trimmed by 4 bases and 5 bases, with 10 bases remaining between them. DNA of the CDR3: TGTGCCAGCAGTTCGCACAGGGAAGATACGCAGTATTTT. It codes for CASSSHREDTQYF.

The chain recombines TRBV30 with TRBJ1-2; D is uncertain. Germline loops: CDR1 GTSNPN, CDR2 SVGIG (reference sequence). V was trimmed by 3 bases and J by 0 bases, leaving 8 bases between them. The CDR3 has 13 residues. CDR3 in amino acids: CAWRGYTNYGYTF. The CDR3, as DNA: TGTGCCTGGAGGGGCTATACTAACTATGGCTACACCTTC.

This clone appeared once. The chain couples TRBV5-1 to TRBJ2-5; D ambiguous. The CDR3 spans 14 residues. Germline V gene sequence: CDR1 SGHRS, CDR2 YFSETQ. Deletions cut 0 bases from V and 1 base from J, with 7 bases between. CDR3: CASSLASVQETQYF. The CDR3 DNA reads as TGCGCCAGCAGCTTGGCATCGGTCCAAGAGACCCAGTACTTC.

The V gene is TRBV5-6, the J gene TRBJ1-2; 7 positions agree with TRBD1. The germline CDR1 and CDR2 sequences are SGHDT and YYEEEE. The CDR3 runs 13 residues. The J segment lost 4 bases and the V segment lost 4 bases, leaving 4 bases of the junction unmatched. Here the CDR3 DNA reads TGTGCCAGCAGCGTCGACAGGGCCTATGGCTACACCTTC. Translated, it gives CASSVDRAYGYTF.

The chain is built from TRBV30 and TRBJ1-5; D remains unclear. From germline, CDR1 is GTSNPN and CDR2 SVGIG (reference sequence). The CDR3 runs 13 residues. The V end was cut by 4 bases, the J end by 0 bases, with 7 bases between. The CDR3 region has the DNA TGTGCCTGGACCGCATCTAGCAATCAGCCCCAGCATTTT. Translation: CAWTASSNQPQHF. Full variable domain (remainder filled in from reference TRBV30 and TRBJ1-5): SQTIHQWPATLVQPVGSPLSLECTVEGTSNPNLYWYRQAAGRGLQLLFYSVGIGQISSEVPQNLSASRPQDRQFILSSKKLLLSDSGFYLCAWTASSNQPQHFGDGTRLSIL.

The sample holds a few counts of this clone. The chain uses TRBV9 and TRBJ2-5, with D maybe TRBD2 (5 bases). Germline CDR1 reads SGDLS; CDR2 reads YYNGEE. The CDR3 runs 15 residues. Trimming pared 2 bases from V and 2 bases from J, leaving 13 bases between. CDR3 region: CASSVSGNLQETQYF. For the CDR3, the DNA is TGTGCCAGCAGCGTCTCCGGGAATCTTCAAGAGACCCAGTACTTC.

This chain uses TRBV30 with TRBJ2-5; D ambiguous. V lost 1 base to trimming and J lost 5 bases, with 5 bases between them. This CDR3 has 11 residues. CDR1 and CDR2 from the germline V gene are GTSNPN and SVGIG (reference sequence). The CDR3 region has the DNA TGTGCCTGGAGTGGCTCCGAGACCCAGTACTTC. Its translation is CAWSGSETQYF.

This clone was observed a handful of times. CDR3 nucleotides: TGTGCCAGCAGTGAAGGAGGAGATACGCAGTATTTT. It is translated as CASSEGGDTQYF. The chain has TRBV6-1 and TRBJ2-3; D is undetermined. The CDR3 runs 12 residues. Trimming left V 1 base short and J 5 bases short, with 4 bases between. The V gene's germline CDR1 is MNHNS and CDR2 SASEGT.

CDR3: CASSAGQVSQPQHF. The CDR3, as DNA: TGTGCCAGCAGTGCGGGACAGGTGAGTCAGCCCCAGCATTTT. This chain joins TRBV6-1 and TRBJ1-5, with TRBD1 matching over 8 bases. The CDR3 consists of 14 residues. Trimming at V came to 4 bases and at J to 6 bases, leaving 5 bases not matched to a gene. Germline V gene data show CDR1 as MNHNS and CDR2 as SASEGT.

CDR3 sequence: CASSELTGGYGETQYF. In nucleotides, the CDR3 is TGTGCCAGCAGTGAACTGACAGGGGGCTATGGAGAGACCCAGTACTTC. V gene TRBV2 combines with J gene TRBJ2-5, with 10 bases lining up with TRBD1. V was clipped by 2 bases and J by 4 bases; unmatched bases: 7. CDR3 length: 16 amino acids. CDR1 and CDR2 (germline): SNHLY, FYNNEI.

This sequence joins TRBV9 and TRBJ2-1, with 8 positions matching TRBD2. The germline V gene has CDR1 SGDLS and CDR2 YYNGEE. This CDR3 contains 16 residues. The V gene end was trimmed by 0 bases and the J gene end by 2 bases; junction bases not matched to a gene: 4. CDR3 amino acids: CASSVGAGGTYNEQFF. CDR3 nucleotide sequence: TGTGCCAGCAGCGTAGGGGCGGGGGGAACCTACAATGAGCAGTTCTTC.

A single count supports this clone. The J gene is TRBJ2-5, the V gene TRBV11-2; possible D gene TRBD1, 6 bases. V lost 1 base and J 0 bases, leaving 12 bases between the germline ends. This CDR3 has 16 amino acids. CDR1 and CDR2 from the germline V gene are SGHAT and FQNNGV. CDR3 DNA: TGTGCCAGCAGCTTAGTGGTAGGACAGTACCAAGAGACCCAGTACTTC. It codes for CASSLVVGQYQETQYF.

The CDR3 sequence is CASSPPHRDQPQHF. CDR3 DNA sequence: TGTGCCAGCAGTCCACCTCACAGGGACCAGCCCCAGCATTTT. The chain joins TRBV6-6 to TRBJ1-5; tentatively, D is TRBD1 (6 bases). V lost 5 bases to trimming and J lost 7 bases, with 15 bases between them. Germline V gene sequence: CDR1 MNHNY, CDR2 SVGAGI (reference sequence). The length of the CDR3 is 14 residues.

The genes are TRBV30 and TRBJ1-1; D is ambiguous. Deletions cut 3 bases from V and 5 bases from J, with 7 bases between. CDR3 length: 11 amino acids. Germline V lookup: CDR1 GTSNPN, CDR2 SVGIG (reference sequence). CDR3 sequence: CAWRTQTEAFF. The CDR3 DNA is TGTGCCTGGAGGACCCAGACTGAAGCTTTCTTT.

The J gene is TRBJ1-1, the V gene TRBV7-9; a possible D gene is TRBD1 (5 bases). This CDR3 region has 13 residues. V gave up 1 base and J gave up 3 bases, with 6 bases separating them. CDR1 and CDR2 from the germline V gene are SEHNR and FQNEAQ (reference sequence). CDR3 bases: TGTGCCAGCAGCTTAGGGGGGGACACTGAAGCTTTCTTT. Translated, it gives CASSLGGDTEAFF.

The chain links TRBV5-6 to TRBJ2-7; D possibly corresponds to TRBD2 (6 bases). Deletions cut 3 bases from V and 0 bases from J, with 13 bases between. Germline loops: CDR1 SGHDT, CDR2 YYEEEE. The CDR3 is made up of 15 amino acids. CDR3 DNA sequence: TGTGCCAGCAGCTCTGCTAGCGAGAGCTCCTACGAGCAGTACTTC. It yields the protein CASSSASESSYEQYF.

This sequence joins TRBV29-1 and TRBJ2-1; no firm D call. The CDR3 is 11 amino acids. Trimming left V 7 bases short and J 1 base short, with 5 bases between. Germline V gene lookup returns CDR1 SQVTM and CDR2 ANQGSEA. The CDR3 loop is CSADSYNEQFF. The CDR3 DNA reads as TGCAGCGCGGATTCCTACAATGAGCAGTTCTTC.

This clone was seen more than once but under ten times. The CDR3 sequence: CASSGMGTGGYTF. For the CDR3, the DNA is TGTGCCAGCAGTGGCATGGGCACTGGGGGCTACACCTTC. The rearrangement links TRBV2 to TRBJ1-2; no definite D call. Germline V gene lookup returns CDR1 SNHLY and CDR2 FYNNEI. The CDR3 contains 13 residues. V lost 4 bases and J lost 8, with 14 bases in between.

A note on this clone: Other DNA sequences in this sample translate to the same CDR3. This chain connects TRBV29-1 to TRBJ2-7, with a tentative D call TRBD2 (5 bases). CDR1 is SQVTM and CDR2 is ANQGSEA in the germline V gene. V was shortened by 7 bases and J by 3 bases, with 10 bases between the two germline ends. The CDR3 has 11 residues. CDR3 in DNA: TGCAGCGCAGGTGAGGGCTACGAGCAGTACTTC. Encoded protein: CSAGEGYEQYF.

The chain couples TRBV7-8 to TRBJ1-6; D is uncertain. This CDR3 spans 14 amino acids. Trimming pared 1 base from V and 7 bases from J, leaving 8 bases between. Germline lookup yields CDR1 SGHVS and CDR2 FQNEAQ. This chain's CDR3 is CASSLVGGNSPLHF. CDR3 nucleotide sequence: TGTGCCAGCAGCTTAGTAGGCGGGAATTCACCCCTCCACTTT.

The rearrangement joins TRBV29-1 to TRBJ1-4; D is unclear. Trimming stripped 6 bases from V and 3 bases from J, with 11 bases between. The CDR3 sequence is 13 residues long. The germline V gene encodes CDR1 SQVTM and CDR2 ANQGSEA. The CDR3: CSVGLGSNEKLFF. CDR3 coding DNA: TGCAGCGTCGGACTTGGGTCTAATGAAAAACTGTTTTTT.

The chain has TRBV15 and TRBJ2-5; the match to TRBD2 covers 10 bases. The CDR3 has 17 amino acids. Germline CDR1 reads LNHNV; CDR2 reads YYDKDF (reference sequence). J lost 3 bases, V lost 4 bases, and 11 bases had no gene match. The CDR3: CATSKAILGTSEETQYF. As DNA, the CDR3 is TGTGCCACCAGCAAAGCAATCCTCGGGACTAGCGAAGAGACCCAGTACTTC.

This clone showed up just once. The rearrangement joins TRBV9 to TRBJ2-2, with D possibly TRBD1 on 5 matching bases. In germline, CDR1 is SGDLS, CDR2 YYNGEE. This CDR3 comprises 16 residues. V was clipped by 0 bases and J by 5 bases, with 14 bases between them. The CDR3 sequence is CASSVGTLEGTGELFF. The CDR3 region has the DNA TGTGCCAGCAGCGTAGGGACATTGGAAGGGACCGGGGAGCTGTTTTTT.

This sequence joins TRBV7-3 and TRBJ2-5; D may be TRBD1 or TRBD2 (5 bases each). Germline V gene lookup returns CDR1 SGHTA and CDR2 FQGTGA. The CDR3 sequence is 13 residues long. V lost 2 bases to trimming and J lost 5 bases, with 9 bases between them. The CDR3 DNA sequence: TGTGCCAGCAGCTTATCGGGGCAGGAGACCCAGTACTTC. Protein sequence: CASSLSGQETQYF.

The CDR3 loop is CASSLLGTGGTEAFF. Here the CDR3 DNA reads TGTGCCAGCAGTTTATTAGGGACAGGGGGCACTGAAGCTTTCTTT. V usage is TRBV27 and J usage is TRBJ1-1; TRBD1 matches at 11 bases. This CDR3 region has 15 residues. After removal of 1 base from V and 4 bases from J, the junction contained 2 bases not matched to a gene. The germline V gene has CDR1 MNHEY and CDR2 SMNVEV (reference sequence).

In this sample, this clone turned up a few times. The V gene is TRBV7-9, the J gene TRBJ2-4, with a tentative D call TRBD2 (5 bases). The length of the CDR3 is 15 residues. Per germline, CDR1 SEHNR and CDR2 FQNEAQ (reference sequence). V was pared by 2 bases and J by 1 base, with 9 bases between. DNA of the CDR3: TGTGCCAGCAGCTTAATCGGGGAGGCCAAAAACATTCAGTACTTC. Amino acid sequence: CASSLIGEAKNIQYF.

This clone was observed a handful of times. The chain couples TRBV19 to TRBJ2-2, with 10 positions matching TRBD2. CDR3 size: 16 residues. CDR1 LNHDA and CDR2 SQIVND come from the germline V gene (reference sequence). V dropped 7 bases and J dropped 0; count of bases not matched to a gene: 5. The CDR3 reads CASTKLAGTNTGELFF. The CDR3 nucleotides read TGTGCCAGTACCAAACTAGCGGGGACGAACACCGGGGAGCTGTTTTTT.

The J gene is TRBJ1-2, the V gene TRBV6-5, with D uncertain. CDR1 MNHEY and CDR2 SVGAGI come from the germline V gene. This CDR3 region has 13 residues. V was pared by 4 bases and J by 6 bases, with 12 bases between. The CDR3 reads CASSFSYGDGYTF. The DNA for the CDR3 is TGTGCCAGCAGTTTTAGTTACGGTGATGGCTACACCTTC.

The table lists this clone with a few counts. The CDR3 is CASSKRSSSTDTQYF. The CDR3 region has the DNA TGTGCCAGCAGTAAACGATCCTCTAGCACAGATACGCAGTATTTT. The chain uses TRBV27 and TRBJ2-3; D remains ambiguous. The CDR3 loop spans 15 amino acids. CDR1 and CDR2 (germline): MNHEY, SMNVEV (reference sequence). The V end was cut by 5 bases, the J end by 0 bases, with 12 bases between.

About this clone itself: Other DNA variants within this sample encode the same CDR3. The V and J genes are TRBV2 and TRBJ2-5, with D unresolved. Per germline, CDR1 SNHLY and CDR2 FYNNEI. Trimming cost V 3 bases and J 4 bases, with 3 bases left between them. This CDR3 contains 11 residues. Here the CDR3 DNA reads TGTGCCAGCAGTGAGCGAGAGACCCAGTACTTC. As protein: CASSERETQYF.

The CDR3 loop is CASMSWGGGGYTF. In nucleotides, the CDR3 is TGTGCCAGCATGAGTTGGGGAGGAGGTGGCTACACCTTC. The rearrangement joins TRBV6-5 to TRBJ1-2; D not resolved. CDR3 length equals 13 residues. V lost 7 bases, J lost 7 bases, and 16 bases lay in between. CDR1 is MNHEY, CDR2 SVGAGI, per germline.

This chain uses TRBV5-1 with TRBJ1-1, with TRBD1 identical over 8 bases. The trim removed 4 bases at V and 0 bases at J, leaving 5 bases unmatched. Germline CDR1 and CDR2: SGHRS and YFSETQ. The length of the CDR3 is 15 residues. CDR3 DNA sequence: TGCGCCAGCAGCCCGTGGACAGGGATGAACACTGAAGCTTTCTTT. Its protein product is CASSPWTGMNTEAFF.